What follows describes a single T cell receptor beta chain. Its antigen is still unknown. RNA was isolated and reverse transcribed to cDNA, the sequencing template. TCRdb keeps only in-frame clones here, not all; method: immunoSEQ multiplex PCR. The sample has 110,000 or so clones, roughly two fifths seen once. The sample originates from a study of CD8+ T cells in alopecia areata. Study overall: People stayed on tofacitinib for 6 to 18 months, then stopped the drug for 6 months. Study observations and caveats: Normal skin contains resident alphabeta T cells, and these are also sequenced in scalp samples.

The CDR3 totals 14 residues. Trimming pared 0 bases from V and 1 base from J, leaving 7 bases between. Germline CDR1 and CDR2: GTSNPN and SVGIG (reference sequence). The specimen was CD4+ T cells sorted from blood. The chain couples TRBV30 to TRBJ1-5; D is ambiguous. This receptor was taken from a human donor with alopecia areata. CDR3 sequence: CAWSVLASNQPQHF. The CDR3 coding sequence is TGTGCCTGGAGTGTATTAGCAAGCAATCAGCCCCAGCATTTT.